A selection of T cell receptor beta chains follows, all from one sample in a study of shared clonotypes between healthy human individuals. Sequenced by immunoSEQ multiplex PCR; TCRdb stores in-frame clones only, minus some. This repertoire shows 2 million to 3 million clones, over 85% found once; its top ten account for approximately 0.35%. Sequencing was performed on naive CD4+ T cells from PBMCs. These receptors all come from a man aged 18-30 years in good health. Some clones in this sample may be carry-over from other donors' samples. CDR3s include the opening cysteine and the closing phenylalanine or tryptophan.

TRBV28	CASSYLPGTGNRYTF
TRBV18	CASSTPPGETQYF
TRBV9	CASSVGGTGEEKLFF
TRBV19	CASSLIGTANGYTF
TRBV27	CASRQTEGLAQETQYF
TRBV6-5	CASKMDGTDTQYF
TRBV30	CAWTSGNTIYF
TRBV10-1	CASSDRTNGGGSNYEQYF
TRBV13	CASSLRGSAQHF
TRBV25-1	CASSDPTRGANNEQFF
TRBV2	CASTQVLRNTEAFF
TRBV18	CASSRRTGMNTEAFF
TRBV10-3	CAINRAAGVGTDTQYF
TRBV2	CASSEARAGNQPQHF
TRBV25-1	CASSEFVPSGNSPLHF
TRBV4-3	CASSQVGGGNQPQHF
TRBV15	CATSRETGYYNEQFF
TRBV19	CASRDMLHRANQPQHF
TRBV9	CASSRDTYEQYF